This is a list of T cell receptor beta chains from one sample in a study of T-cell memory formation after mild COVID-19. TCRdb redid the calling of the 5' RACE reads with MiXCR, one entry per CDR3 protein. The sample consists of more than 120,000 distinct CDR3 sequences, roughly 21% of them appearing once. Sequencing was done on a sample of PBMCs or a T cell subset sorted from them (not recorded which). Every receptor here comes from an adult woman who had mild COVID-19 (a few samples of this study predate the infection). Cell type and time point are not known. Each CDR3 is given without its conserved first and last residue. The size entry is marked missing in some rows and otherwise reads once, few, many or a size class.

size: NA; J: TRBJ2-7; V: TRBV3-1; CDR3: ASSRKRSLAGLYEQY
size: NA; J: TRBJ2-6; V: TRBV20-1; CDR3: SAPRDSNVLT
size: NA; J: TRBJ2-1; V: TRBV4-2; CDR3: ASSQDRGDNEQF
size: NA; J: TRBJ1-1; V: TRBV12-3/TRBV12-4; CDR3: ASSRLQEADTEAF
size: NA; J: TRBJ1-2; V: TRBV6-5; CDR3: ASSYSNTGALSSYT
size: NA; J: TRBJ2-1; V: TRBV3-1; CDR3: ASSRRVVGDNEQF
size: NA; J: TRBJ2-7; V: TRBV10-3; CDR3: AITDSPYEQY
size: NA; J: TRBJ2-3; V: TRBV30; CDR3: AWSVLIGTGRVD
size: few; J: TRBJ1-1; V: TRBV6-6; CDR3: ASSIGTGNTEAF
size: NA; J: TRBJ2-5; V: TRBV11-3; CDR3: ASSSRTARGETQY
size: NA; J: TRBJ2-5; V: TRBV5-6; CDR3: ASSLDIQETQY
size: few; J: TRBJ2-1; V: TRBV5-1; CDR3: ASSWTSGGGNEQF
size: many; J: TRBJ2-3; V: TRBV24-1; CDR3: ATRATQGQSTDTQY
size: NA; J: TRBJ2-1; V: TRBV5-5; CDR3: ASSRLGTSFHEQF
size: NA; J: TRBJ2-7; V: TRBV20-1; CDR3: SATSGGRVYEQY
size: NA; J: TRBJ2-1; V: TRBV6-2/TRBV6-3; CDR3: ASSYSLAGGSRANEQF
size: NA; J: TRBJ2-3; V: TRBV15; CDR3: ATRRGRTDTQY
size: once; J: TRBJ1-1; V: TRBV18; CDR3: ASSPDSWNTEAF
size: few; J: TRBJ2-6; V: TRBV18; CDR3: ASSPKLQTSGANVLT
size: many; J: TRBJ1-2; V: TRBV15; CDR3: ATSRDPYRADYGYT
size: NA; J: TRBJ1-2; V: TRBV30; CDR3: AWSVLGGAQRH
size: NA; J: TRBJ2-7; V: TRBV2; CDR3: ASSSQSYEQY
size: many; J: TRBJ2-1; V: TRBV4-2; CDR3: ASSQGPSGGDNEQF